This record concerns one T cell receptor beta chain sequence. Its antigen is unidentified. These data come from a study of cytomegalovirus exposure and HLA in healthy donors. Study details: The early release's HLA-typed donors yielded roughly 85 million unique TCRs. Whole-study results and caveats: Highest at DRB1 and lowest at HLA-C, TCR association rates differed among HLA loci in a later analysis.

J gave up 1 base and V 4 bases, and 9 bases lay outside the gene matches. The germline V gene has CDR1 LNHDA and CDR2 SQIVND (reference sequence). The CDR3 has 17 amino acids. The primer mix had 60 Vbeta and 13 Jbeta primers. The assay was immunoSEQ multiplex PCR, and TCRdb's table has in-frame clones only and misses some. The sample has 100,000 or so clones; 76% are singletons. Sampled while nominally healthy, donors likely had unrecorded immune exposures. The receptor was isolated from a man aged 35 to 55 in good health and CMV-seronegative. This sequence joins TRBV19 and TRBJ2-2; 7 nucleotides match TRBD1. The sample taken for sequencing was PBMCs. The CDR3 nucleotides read TGTGCCAGTAGTAGACAGGGTGGTCCAAGGAACACCGGGGAGCTGTTTTTT. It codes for CASSRQGGPRNTGELFF.